Listed below are T cell receptor beta chains from one sample, sequenced in a study of blood T cell repertoires in COVID-19. Sequencing was performed with immunoSEQ multiplex PCR; in TCRdb, only in-frame clones are kept and a portion is missing. The data contain under 110,000 clones, approximately 80% of them seen just once; the ten biggest clones take up more than 5%. Sequencing was carried out using peripheral blood. Receptors were obtained from an elderly man with COVID-19, enrolled during active disease. The CDR3 runs from the conserved cysteine through the conserved F or W. The D gene is left open where the match is weak. Clone sizes are given selectively: once, few, many, or a class where the clone is expanded.

V	D	size	J	DNA	CDR3
TRBV4-3	TRBD2	NA	TRBJ2-1	TGCGCCAGCAGCCAAGATGGAGCGGGAGGATACAATGAGCAGTTCTTC	CASSQDGAGGYNEQFF
TRBV21-1	NA	NA	TRBJ1-1	TGTGCCAGCAGCAAACCAGACAACAGGTCGGCTTTCTTT	CASSKPDNRSAFF
TRBV18	NA	NA	TRBJ2-4	TGTGCCAGCTCACCACCTCGGACTGGGGTGTCCATTCAGTACTTC	CASSPPRTGVSIQYF
TRBV5-6	NA	NA	TRBJ1-2	TGTGCCAGCAGCTTGGCCGGCAGGGGAAGCTACACCTTC	CASSLAGRGSYTF
TRBV2	NA	NA	TRBJ2-7	TGTGCCAGCAGTGAAGTTCGCGAGCAGTACTTC	CASSEVREQYF
TRBV28	NA	many	TRBJ1-2	TGTGCCAGCAGTTTAGTCCCTTTATATGGCTACACCTTC	CASSLVPLYGYTF
TRBV7-9	TRBD1	once	TRBJ2-1	TGTGCCAGCAGCCATGGACAGGGGAGGAATGAGCAGTTCTTC	CASSHGQGRNEQFF
TRBV6-5	NA	NA	TRBJ2-7	TGTGCCAGCAGTTGGGCCCCCAGTACGTCCTACGAGCAGTACTTC	CASSWAPSTSYEQYF
TRBV4-1	NA	NA	TRBJ2-1	TGCGCCAGCAGCCAAGTCATGGTTCGGTTCCGGGACATCCCCTACAATGAGCAGTTCTTC	CASSQVMVRFRDIPYNEQFF
TRBV6-5	NA	few	TRBJ2-3	TGTGCCAGCAGAACGGCCGGGGCAGATACGCAGTATTTT	CASRTAGADTQYF
TRBV7-9	NA	once	TRBJ2-4	TGTGCCAGCATGCCAGGGGTGGGGAACATTCAGTACTTC	CASMPGVGNIQYF
TRBV6-5	TRBD1	many	TRBJ2-1	TGTGCCAGCAGTCAACGGACAGGGATTTACAATGAGCAGTTCTTC	CASSQRTGIYNEQFF
TRBV5-4	TRBD1	few	TRBJ2-5	TGTGCCAGCAGCCCCTCGACAGGGGGCGGGGAGACCCAGTACTTC	CASSPSTGGGETQYF
TRBV28	NA	NA	TRBJ2-3	TGTGCCAGCAGTTCTCCCCCAGCAGGCTCAGATACGCAGTATTTT	CASSSPPAGSDTQYF
TRBV30	NA	NA	TRBJ1-2	TGTGCCTGGGCCGGAGGGGAGGGTGGAGATCCTAACTATGGCTACACCTTC	CAWAGGEGGDPNYGYTF
TRBV21-1	NA	NA	TRBJ2-4	TGTGCCAGCAGCAACCGGGACAGGGAGGGGGACATTCAGTACTTC	CASSNRDREGDIQYF
TRBV4-3	TRBD1	NA	TRBJ2-6	TGCGCCAGCAGCTCAGGGGGCAGGGGGCTATCTGGGGCCAACGTCCTGACTTTC	CASSSGGRGLSGANVLTF
TRBV7-6	NA	NA	TRBJ2-7	TGTGCCAGCAGCCCTTCTCCGGGGAATGGCTACGAGCAGTACTTC	CASSPSPGNGYEQYF
TRBV10-3	TRBD2	NA	TRBJ2-3	TGTGCCATCAGTCCGGGACTAGGGACAGATACGCAGTATTTT	CAISPGLGTDTQYF